These 8 T cell receptor beta chains originate from one sample sequenced in a study of control samples from healthy donors and cancer patients. The method was immunoSEQ multiplex PCR; TCRdb's version includes in-frame clones alone and lacks a portion of them. The repertoire holds nearly 35,000 clones, with approximately 94% as singletons. Input material: PBMCs. The receptors here all came from a man in his forties or fifties with colorectal cancer.

The J gene is TRBJ2-7, the V gene TRBV4-2, with 8 positions matching TRBD1. This CDR3 region has 15 residues. V lost 4 bases, J lost 4 bases, and 9 bases stayed unmatched. The germline gives CDR1 LGHNA, CDR2 YNFKEQ. For the CDR3, the DNA is TGTGCCAGCAGCCCAGGGACAGGCGGACCTTACGAGCAGTACTTC. Its translation is CASSPGTGGPYEQYF.

V is TRBV19 and J is TRBJ2-1; 8 bases line up with TRBD1. Germline CDR1 and CDR2: LNHDA and SQIVND (reference sequence). After removal of 6 bases from V and 7 bases from J, the junction contained 11 bases not matched to a gene. The length of the CDR3 is 15 residues. The CDR3, as DNA: TGTGCCAGTAGCAGGGGGCGCCTGAAGTTAAATGAGCAGTTCTTC. Translated: CASSRGRLKLNEQFF.

This chain joins TRBV29-1 and TRBJ2-5; D gene ambiguous. CDR3 length: 15 amino acids. Germline CDR1 and CDR2: SQVTM and ANQGSEA. V was trimmed by 4 bases and J by 2 bases, leaving 17 bases between them. The CDR3: CSVGSRSLSQETQYF. The CDR3 DNA follows: TGCAGCGTTGGAAGCAGGAGCTTAAGTCAAGAGACCCAGTACTTC.

The V and J genes are TRBV2 and TRBJ2-7; D unclear. Germline V gives CDR1 SNHLY, CDR2 FYNNEI. CDR3 size: 14 residues. The ends were cut back, 7 bases at V and 3 bases at J, with 16 bases in the middle. The CDR3: CASNTLGSYYEQYF. CDR3 in DNA: TGTGCCAGCAATACCCTAGGCAGTTACTACGAGCAGTACTTC.

This clone was found once. The J gene is TRBJ2-2, the V gene TRBV7-3; unclear D gene. Germline lookup yields CDR1 SGHTA and CDR2 FQGTGA. V was cut by 4 bases and J by 0 bases, with 9 bases left in between. This CDR3 spans 15 amino acids. As DNA, the CDR3 is TGTGCCAGCAGCTCCAGAACCACGAACACCGGGGAGCTGTTTTTT. Translation gives CASSSRTTNTGELFF.

This clone was picked up one time. This chain connects TRBV12-3 or TRBV12-4 to TRBJ2-1; TRBD1 might be the D (5 bases). This CDR3 comprises 12 residues. Trimming shortened V by 6 bases and J by 9 bases, and 12 bases separated the two germline ends. The CDR3 DNA is TGTGCCAGCAGGGGGCCAGAAGGTGAGCAGTTCTTC. This gives the protein CASRGPEGEQFF.

The chain uses TRBV9 and TRBJ2-2, with 9 bases matching TRBD2. V shed 0 bases, J shed 6 bases, and the junction held 9 bases outside the gene matches. CDR1 and CDR2 (germline): SGDLS, YYNGEE. The CDR3 totals 17 residues. CDR3 in DNA: TGTGCCAGCAGCGTAGAGGCGGGGGGGCCGTCGTCCGGGGAGCTGTTTTTT. Its translation: CASSVEAGGPSSGELFF.

The V gene is TRBV18, the J gene TRBJ1-1; D remains unclear. The V end lost 1 base, the J end lost 1 base, and 7 bases lay between the germline ends. The CDR3 length is 14 residues. The germline CDR1 and CDR2 sequences are KGHSH and LQKENI. CDR3 loop: CASSPLGTNTEAFF. DNA of the CDR3: TGTGCCAGCTCACCACTGGGCACGAACACTGAAGCTTTCTTT. Supplemented by reference TRBV18 and TRBJ1-1, the full variable domain reads NAGVMQNPRHLVRRRGQEARLRCSPMKGHSHVYWYRQLPEEGLKFMVYLQKENIIDESGMPKERFSAEFPKEGPSILRIQQVVRGDSAAYFCASSPLGTNTEAFFGQGTRLTVV.